The 29 T cell receptor beta chains below were found in one sample sequenced in a study of CD8 T cells in ankylosing spondylitis (dated by TCRdb to 2016 to 2017). The library relied on 5' RACE. Sequenced using an Illumina HiSeq 2500. In TCRdb, the public reads were trimmed at Q25 with fastp and aligned with MiXCR, with productive beta chains retained. Identical CDR3 proteins give one entry, which carries the most common genes and DNA. The table for this sample lists some 130,000 distinct CDR3 sequences; about a tenth of them were counted only once. 2.5% to 3.5% of the sample comes from the top ten. Sequencing was carried out using blood, either unsorted or a sorted T cell fraction (not recorded which). These receptors all stem from a male donor with ankylosing spondylitis or in good health (not recorded which).

This clonotype was seen at least ten times. The V call is TRBV6-2 or TRBV6-3, the J call TRBJ2-1; the match to TRBD2 covers 10 bases. Germline CDR1 reads MNHEY; CDR2 reads SVGEGT. J gave up 8 bases and V 6 bases, and 7 bases lay outside the gene matches. The CDR3 has 14 amino acids. The CDR3 here is CASSLAGGTDEQFF. The CDR3, as DNA: TGTGCCAGCAGCTTAGCGGGAGGTACCGATGAGCAGTTCTTC.

This clonotype was detected ten times or more. The CDR3: CASSSGGGLAFGSYNEQFF. In nucleotides, the CDR3 is TGTGCCAGCAGCTCAGGGGGGGGACTAGCGTTCGGTTCCTACAATGAGCAGTTCTTC. V usage is TRBV11-2 and J usage is TRBJ2-1, with 10 nucleotides matching TRBD2. V shed 4 bases and J 1 base; nucleotides not matched to a gene: 13. The CDR3 is 19 residues long. Germline V gene lookup returns CDR1 SGHAT and CDR2 FQNNGV.

The sample holds many counts of this clonotype. The genes are TRBV27 and TRBJ2-1; TRBD1 matches 8 bases. Germline CDR1 is MNHEY and CDR2 is SMNVEV (reference sequence). The CDR3 loop spans 16 amino acids. The junction had 12 bases not matched to a gene; V was cut back by 7 bases and J by 4 bases. The CDR3 loop reads CASTSLGTGPYNEQFF. CDR3 bases: TGTGCCAGCACTTCACTGGGGACAGGACCTTACAATGAGCAGTTCTTC.

The rearrangement uses TRBV28 and TRBJ2-3; 8 bases map to TRBD2. Germline V gives CDR1 MDHEN, CDR2 SYDVKM. The CDR3 is 16 amino acids. Trimming at V came to 3 bases and at J to 0 bases, leaving 5 bases not matched to a gene. The CDR3 is CASSFPTSASTDTQYF. CDR3 nucleotides: TGTGCCAGCAGTTTCCCGACTAGCGCGAGCACAGATACGCAGTATTTT.

In this sample, this clonotype turned up a few times. The chain combines TRBV4-3 with TRBJ2-5; 9 nucleotides agree with TRBD1. V lost 3 bases and J lost 5; bases outside the gene matches: 4. The CDR3 spans 14 residues. Per the germline V gene, CDR1 is LGHNA and CDR2 is YSLEER. The CDR3 DNA follows: TGCGCCAGCAGCCAGGGACAGGGTGGTGAGACCCAGTACTTC. Its protein product is CASSQGQGGETQYF.

The table lists this clonotype with many counts. The V gene is TRBV20-1, the J gene TRBJ1-5; the D gene is possibly TRBD1 (5 bases). CDR3 size: 16 residues. CDR1 DFQATT and CDR2 SNEGSKA come from the germline V gene (reference sequence). V was cut by 0 bases and J by 1 base, with 13 bases left in between. DNA of the CDR3: TGCAGTGCTAGAGATGGGGCAGGGAGAAGCAATCAGCCCCAGCATTTT. This encodes CSARDGAGRSNQPQHF.

In its sample, this clonotype was seen a few times. The rearrangement uses TRBV6-1 and TRBJ2-7, with 10 bases that match TRBD1. CDR3 length: 15 amino acids. V trimming: 5 bases; J trimming: 2 bases; junction bases outside the gene matches: 6. CDR1 is MNHNS, CDR2 SASEGT, per germline. Here the CDR3 DNA reads TGTGCCAGCAGTCCGACAGGGGGCTACCCCTACGAGCAGTACTTC. As protein: CASSPTGGYPYEQYF.

This clonotype was seen at least ten times. The chain is built from TRBV3-1 and TRBJ2-2; D is unclear. CDR3 length: 14 residues. The V end was cut by 0 bases, the J end by 3 bases, with 5 bases between. Germline V gene lookup returns CDR1 LGHDT and CDR2 YNNKEL (reference sequence). CDR3 loop: CASSQDRDTGELFF. CDR3 DNA: TGTGCCAGCAGCCAAGACCGGGACACCGGGGAGCTGTTTTTT.

This clonotype was seen at least ten times. The V call is TRBV20-1, the J call TRBJ2-3; D call uncertain. V was trimmed by 3 bases and J by 6 bases, leaving 7 bases between them. Germline assignment: CDR1 DFQATT and CDR2 SNEGSKA (reference sequence). The CDR3 runs to 11 residues. The CDR3 loop reads CSARGFDTQYF. The CDR3 bases are TGCAGTGCTAGGGGTTTCGATACGCAGTATTTT.

About this clonotype: A read error may be the cause here, since a much bigger clone is one base away. J is TRBJ2-7 and V is TRBV7-2, with D perhaps given as TRBD1 or TRBD2 (6 bases each). V was shortened by 5 bases and J by 0 bases, with 14 bases between the two germline ends. CDR3 length: 15 residues. CDR1 SGHTA and CDR2 FQGNSA come from the germline V gene. CDR3 in amino acids: CASSMPGASSYEQYF. The DNA for the CDR3 is TGTGCCAGCAGCATGCCGGGGGCGAGCTCCTACGAGCAGTACTTC.

The CDR3 loop reads CASSLGGMNTGELFF. In nucleotides, the CDR3 is TGTGCCAGCAGCCTGGGCGGTATGAACACCGGGGAGCTGTTTTTT. V gene TRBV7-3 combines with J gene TRBJ2-2, with unresolved D. Germline CDR1 SGHTA, CDR2 FQGTGA. The CDR3 covers 15 residues. The V gene lost 5 bases and the J gene lost 1 base, with 11 bases spanning the gap.

The sample holds many counts of this clonotype. The V call is TRBV11-2, the J call TRBJ2-1, with TRBD2 matching over 7 bases. Germline values: CDR1 SGHAT, CDR2 FQNNGV. The J segment lost 5 bases and the V segment lost 5 bases, leaving 12 bases of the junction unmatched. The CDR3 consists of 16 residues. The CDR3 DNA reads TGTGCCAGCAGCCACCCCGCGCTAGCGGCTAACAATGAGCAGTTCTTC. Its protein is CASSHPALAANNEQFF. Together with reference TRBV11-2 and TRBJ2-1, the CDR3 gives the full variable domain: EAGVAQSPRYKIIEKRQSVAFWCNPISGHATLYWYQQILGQGPKLLIQFQNNGVVDDSQLPKDRFSAERLKGVDSTLKIQPAKLEDSAVYLCASSHPALAANNEQFFGPGTRLTVL.

This clonotype was observed many times. J is TRBJ2-7 and V is TRBV28; 7 bases are shared with TRBD2. Germline CDR1 MDHEN, CDR2 SYDVKM. The ends lost 6 bases at V and 0 bases at J; junction bases unmatched: 5. The CDR3 runs 14 residues. The CDR3 loop is CASRVAGVSYEQYF. For the CDR3, the DNA is TGTGCCAGCAGGGTAGCGGGTGTCTCCTACGAGCAGTACTTC.

This clonotype has ten or more counts. The V gene is TRBV20-1, the J gene TRBJ2-1, with 8 nucleotides matching TRBD2. J gave up 3 bases and V 8 bases, and 6 bases lay outside the gene matches. CDR1 is DFQATT and CDR2 is SNEGSKA in the germline V gene (reference sequence). The CDR3 spans 13 residues. The CDR3 region is CSPGGLNYNEQFF. DNA for the CDR3: TGCAGTCCGGGAGGGCTTAACTACAATGAGCAGTTCTTC.

This clonotype has at least ten counts. The chain carries TRBV14 and TRBJ2-1; a possible D gene is TRBD1 (5 bases). Looked up from germline, CDR1 is SGHDN and CDR2 is FVKESK. V lost 0 bases, J lost 6 bases, and 9 bases lay in between. The CDR3 runs 14 residues. CDR3 nucleotide sequence: TGTGCCAGCAGCCAAGAACTTAGGGGCAATGAGCAGTTCTTC. Protein: CASSQELRGNEQFF.

This clonotype was picked up many times. The chain uses TRBV12-3 or TRBV12-4 and TRBJ2-1; D is undetermined. The CDR3 runs to 12 residues. V was pared by 1 base and J by 9 bases, with 7 bases between. The CDR3 DNA follows: TGTGCCAGCAGTTTAGTATTCAGTGAGCAGTTCTTC. Protein sequence: CASSLVFSEQFF.

This chain connects TRBV7-8 to TRBJ2-5, with no clear D. The CDR3 extends over 12 amino acids. Per the germline V gene, CDR1 is SGHVS and CDR2 is FQNEAQ. V dropped 5 bases and J dropped 5 bases, with 9 bases sitting between them. The CDR3 loop reads CASSRVGETQYF. CDR3 in DNA: TGTGCCAGCAGCCGGGTGGGGGAGACCCAGTACTTC.

The table lists this clonotype with many counts. The chain has TRBV14 and TRBJ2-7; 9 positions match TRBD1. The ends lost 1 base at V and 6 bases at J; junction bases unmatched: 4. Looked up from germline, CDR1 is SGHDN and CDR2 is FVKESK. This CDR3 region has 14 residues. CDR3 DNA sequence: TGTGCCAGCAGCCAAGCGAGGACAGGGGTCGAGCAGTACTTC. Encoded protein: CASSQARTGVEQYF.

This clonotype was picked up many times. The genes are TRBV4-1 and TRBJ2-1; TRBD2 matches 10 bases. This CDR3 contains 21 residues. Trimming at V came to 0 bases and at J to 4 bases, leaving 18 bases not matched to a gene. Germline-derived CDR1 and CDR2 are MGHRA and YSYEKL. The CDR3 loop is CASSQEIGLASGRVGYNEQFF. The DNA of the CDR3 is TGCGCCAGCAGCCAAGAAATAGGACTGGCTAGCGGGAGAGTTGGGTACAATGAGCAGTTCTTC.

This clonotype was observed at least ten times. CDR3 amino acids: CASSPLQGYEQYF. CDR3 coding DNA: TGCGCCAGCAGCCCCTTACAGGGATACGAGCAGTACTTC. The rearrangement links TRBV4-1 to TRBJ2-7, with D tentatively TRBD1 (6 bases). CDR1 and CDR2 from the germline V gene are MGHRA and YSYEKL. V was pared by 4 bases and J by 4 bases, with 11 bases between. This CDR3 is 13 amino acids long.

This clonotype was recorded a few times. V is TRBV4-1 and J is TRBJ1-1; weak D call: TRBD1 (6 bases). The CDR3 totals 14 residues. The V gene's germline CDR1 is MGHRA and CDR2 YSYEKL. Trimming left V 1 base short and J 1 base short, with 7 bases between. The CDR3 reads CASSQVQGNTEAFF. DNA for the CDR3: TGCGCCAGCAGCCAAGTACAGGGGAACACTGAAGCTTTCTTT.

This clonotype was observed a handful of times. The chain has TRBV5-5 and TRBJ2-5; 7 bases agree with TRBD1. Germline V gene data show CDR1 as SGHKS and CDR2 as YYEKEE (reference sequence). V gave up 0 bases and J gave up 4 bases; unmatched junction bases: 3. This CDR3 comprises 14 residues. CDR3 residues: CASSLGGGVETQYF. Written as DNA, the CDR3 is TGTGCCAGCAGCTTGGGAGGGGGCGTAGAGACCCAGTACTTC.

This clonotype was observed many times. The CDR3 coding sequence is TGCAGCGTTGATCTCGGGGCGTTCGCTGAAGCTTTCTTT. Translated, it gives CSVDLGAFAEAFF. The chain combines TRBV29-1 with TRBJ1-1, with D perhaps matching TRBD1 (5 bases). The V end was cut by 3 bases, the J end by 6 bases, with 14 bases between. Germline V gives CDR1 SQVTM, CDR2 ANQGSEA. This CDR3 region has 13 residues.

This clonotype was counted many times. The chain joins TRBV5-1 to TRBJ2-7; perhaps TRBD1 as D (5 bases). Trimming shortened V by 0 bases and J by 0 bases, and 10 bases separated the two germline ends. This CDR3 spans 15 amino acids. CDR1 and CDR2 from the germline V gene are SGHRS and YFSETQ. The CDR3 is CASSLGTRSSYEQYF. As DNA, the CDR3 is TGCGCCAGCAGCTTGGGGACAAGAAGCTCCTACGAGCAGTACTTC.

This clonotype came up a few times. The chain has TRBV2 and TRBJ2-7; D is possibly TRBD1 (5 bases). Germline CDR1 reads SNHLY; CDR2 reads FYNNEI. The V gene lost 7 bases and the J gene lost 7 bases, with 20 bases spanning the gap. The CDR3 totals 14 residues. The CDR3 is CASTPEAGISEQYF. CDR3 DNA: TGTGCCAGCACCCCTGAGGCAGGGATTAGTGAGCAGTACTTC.

Points on this clonotype: A junction end diverges from the germline sequence, so it may reflect a read error. J is TRBJ2-7 and V is TRBV5-1; unclear D gene. Germline assignment: CDR1 SGHRS and CDR2 YFSETQ. The length of the CDR3 is 13 residues. CDR3 sequence (DNA): TGCGCCATCAGCTTGGACGGATCCTACGAGCAGTACTTC. Protein sequence: CAISLDGSYEQYF.

In this sample, this clonotype turned up a few times. This chain connects TRBV12-3 or TRBV12-4 to TRBJ2-5; 7 bases map to TRBD2. J gave up 4 bases and V 4 bases, and 9 bases lay outside the gene matches. This CDR3 is 15 amino acids long. For the CDR3, the DNA is TGTGCCAGCAGTTGGGGGGGACTCCTAAGAGAGACCCAGTACTTC. Its protein is CASSWGGLLRETQYF.

This clonotype showed up many times. The rearrangement uses TRBV6-2 or TRBV6-3 and TRBJ2-5; D unresolved. Trimming stripped 2 bases from V and 5 bases from J, with 3 bases between. The CDR3 sequence is 11 residues long. From germline, CDR1 is MNHEY and CDR2 SVGEGT. CDR3 sequence reads: CASSYGETQYF. The CDR3 DNA follows: TGTGCCAGCAGTTACGGGGAGACCCAGTACTTC.

This clonotype was counted a few times. The chain links TRBV7-9 to TRBJ2-7; D gene ambiguous. V shed 0 bases and J shed 6 bases, with 9 bases lying between them. The CDR3 is 13 residues long. Germline values: CDR1 SEHNR, CDR2 FQNEAQ (reference sequence). The CDR3 reads CASSLASVSEQYF. CDR3 coding DNA: TGTGCCAGCAGCTTAGCGTCCGTCTCCGAGCAGTACTTC.